The 28 T cell receptor beta chains in this list originate from one sample, sequenced in a study of T cells in Graves' hyperthyroidism and ophthalmopathy. What was amplified from RNA transcripts were TCR beta CDR3 regions. The HTBI set primed first-round TCR CDR3 RT-PCR. In TCRdb, the multiplex PCR reads were re-called with MiXCR into one record per CDR3 protein. The sample lists 650,000 to 750,000 distinct CDR3 sequences; around 13% were seen once. The specimen was blood. These receptors all come from a woman aged 18-35 years with Graves' hyperthyroidism.

In this sample, this clonotype turned up a few times. The chain has TRBV14 and TRBJ2-7; TRBD1 aligns across 7 bases. With V trimmed by 6 bases and J by 2 bases, 7 bases remained unmatched. This CDR3 is built from 14 residues. Germline V gene sequence: CDR1 SGHDN, CDR2 FVKESK. The CDR3 DNA is TGTGCCAGCAGGCAGACAGGGTCCACCTACGAGCAGTACTTC. Protein product: CASRQTGSTYEQYF.

This chain links TRBV7-8 with TRBJ2-1; D is ambiguous. Germline V lookup: CDR1 SGHVS, CDR2 FQNEAQ. The CDR3 has 20 residues. Trimming pared 2 bases from V and 6 bases from J, leaving 29 bases between. CDR3 DNA sequence: TGTGCCAGCAGCTTACGGCGTTCCAGCGTAGGCACCTCCTGGCCCAATGAGCAGTTCTTC. This sequence encodes CASSLRRSSVGTSWPNEQFF.

This clonotype was detected only a few times. The rearrangement links TRBV6-1 to TRBJ2-1, with D maybe TRBD2 (5 bases). Germline CDR1 reads MNHNS; CDR2 reads SASEGT. The CDR3 consists of 14 residues. V gave up 10 bases and J gave up 0 bases, with 13 bases separating them. The CDR3 region is CATSSVTSYNEQFF. DNA for the CDR3: TGTGCCACAAGTAGCGTAACCTCCTACAATGAGCAGTTCTTC.

This clonotype was observed a few times. The chain combines TRBV3-1 with TRBJ1-4, with 11 bases fitting TRBD1. Trimming took 4 bases from V and 7 from J; bases not matched to a gene: 8. CDR3 length: 16 amino acids. The germline CDR1 and CDR2 sequences are LGHDT and YNNKEL (reference sequence). The CDR3 DNA is TGTGCCAGCAGCCTCCGGGACAGGGGGAGTGGTGAAAAACTGTTTTTT. This gives the protein CASSLRDRGSGEKLFF.

At least ten counts were recorded for this clonotype. The chain joins TRBV28 to TRBJ2-7, with 8 positions matching TRBD1. V trimming: 2 bases; J trimming: 3 bases; junction bases outside the gene matches: 6. Looked up from germline, CDR1 is MDHEN and CDR2 is SYDVKM. This CDR3 is 15 amino acids long. The CDR3 DNA sequence: TGTGCCAGCAGTTTAAACGGACAGGGACACTACGAGCAGTACTTC. It encodes CASSLNGQGHYEQYF.

Ten or more counts support this clonotype. The V call is TRBV30, the J call TRBJ1-2; D might be TRBD1 (5 bases). CDR1 GTSNPN and CDR2 SVGIG come from the germline V gene (reference sequence). The CDR3 has 15 amino acids. V lost 4 bases to trimming and J lost 4 bases, with 19 bases between them. The CDR3 DNA reads as TGTGCCTGGACCGGCCGAGGGGCTGGGGGCTATGGCTACACCTTC. Its protein is CAWTGRGAGGYGYTF. Looking up the rest from reference TRBV30 and TRBJ1-2 gives the full variable domain: SQTIHQWPATLVQPVGSPLSLECTVEGTSNPNLYWYRQAAGRGLQLLFYSVGIGQISSEVPQNLSASRPQDRQFILSSKKLLLSDSGFYLCAWTGRGAGGYGYTFGSGTRLTVV.

The chain uses TRBV2 and TRBJ1-2; 8 bases are shared with TRBD1. Germline CDR1 reads SNHLY; CDR2 reads FYNNEI. The ends lost 5 bases at V and 7 bases at J; junction bases unmatched: 6. The CDR3 extends over 13 amino acids. The CDR3 bases are TGTGCCAGCAGTAAACAGGGGGTTCGTGGCTACACCTTC. The encoded protein is CASSKQGVRGYTF. Combining the CDR3 with reference TRBV2 and TRBJ1-2 gives the whole variable domain EPEVTQTPSHQVTQMGQEVILRCVPISNHLYFYWYRQILGQKVEFLVSFYNNEISEKSEIFDDQFSVERPDGSNFTLKIRSTKLEDSAMYFCASSKQGVRGYTFGSGTRLTVV.

The J gene is TRBJ2-7, the V gene TRBV20-1, with D uncertain. This CDR3 is built from 12 residues. Trimming shortened V by 0 bases and J by 7 bases, and 10 bases separated the two germline ends. Germline V gene lookup returns CDR1 DFQATT and CDR2 SNEGSKA (reference sequence). The chain's CDR3 is CSARESGKEQYF. DNA of the CDR3: TGCAGTGCTAGAGAGAGTGGAAAGGAGCAGTACTTC.

The table lists this clonotype with many counts. The genes are TRBV27 and TRBJ2-1; D is uncertain. The V and J ends lost 1 base and 3 bases respectively, with 10 bases between them. The CDR3 runs 15 residues. Germline CDR1 reads MNHEY; CDR2 reads SMNVEV (reference sequence). CDR3: CASSLLGPFYNEQFF. The DNA for the CDR3 is TGTGCCAGCAGTTTATTGGGCCCTTTCTACAATGAGCAGTTCTTC.

This clonotype was observed many times. V gene TRBV30 combines with J gene TRBJ2-1; 10 bases line up with TRBD2. CDR1 and CDR2 (germline): GTSNPN, SVGIG (reference sequence). The CDR3 is made up of 15 amino acids. V lost 0 bases and J lost 4; bases outside the gene matches: 3. Written as DNA, the CDR3 is TGTGCCTGGAGTGTAGTAGCGGGAGGTTACAATGAGCAGTTCTTC. As protein: CAWSVVAGGYNEQFF.

The J gene is TRBJ2-1, the V gene TRBV2; TRBD2 might be the D (6 bases). CDR3 length equals 14 residues. Germline V gives CDR1 SNHLY, CDR2 FYNNEI. Trimming removed 6 bases from V and 3 bases from J, with 12 bases in between. DNA for the CDR3: TGTGCCAGCAGGGAGGCGGGACGCTACAATGAGCAGTTCTTC. Translation gives CASREAGRYNEQFF.

This clonotype has a handful of counts. The V and J genes are TRBV29-1 and TRBJ1-4; no clear D gene. The germline CDR1 and CDR2 sequences are SQVTM and ANQGSEA. The ends were cut back, 7 bases at V and 8 bases at J, with 20 bases in the middle. CDR3 length: 14 amino acids. As DNA, the CDR3 is TGCAGCGCTACCCAGTCTACAAGACCAGAAAAACTGTTTTTT. Its translation: CSATQSTRPEKLFF.

This clonotype was counted ten times or more. The genes are TRBV7-8 and TRBJ1-5; D remains unclear. Trimming cost V 5 bases and J 7 bases, with 12 bases left between them. CDR1 is SGHVS and CDR2 is FQNEAQ in the germline V gene. CDR3 length: 13 amino acids. The CDR3 sequence is CASSPARWQPQHF. The DNA of the CDR3 is TGTGCCAGCAGCCCAGCTAGGTGGCAGCCCCAGCATTTT.

The rearrangement uses TRBV15 and TRBJ2-1, with D unclear. V shed 1 base and J shed 0 bases, with 10 bases lying between them. Germline V gene sequence: CDR1 LNHNV, CDR2 YYDKDF (reference sequence). The CDR3 contains 16 residues. The CDR3 region is CATSRAPASSYNEQFF. The CDR3, as DNA: TGTGCCACCAGCAGAGCTCCCGCCAGCTCCTACAATGAGCAGTTCTTC.

The chain has TRBV5-1 and TRBJ2-2, with TRBD2 identical over 13 bases. In germline, CDR1 is SGHRS, CDR2 YFSETQ. The CDR3 runs to 21 residues. Unmatched junction bases numbered 12, after V lost 0 bases and J lost 1 base. The CDR3 coding sequence is TGCGCCAGCAGCTTGGGAGTCATTCGACTAGCGGGAGGCCAGAACACCGGGGAGCTGTTTTTT. This translates into CASSLGVIRLAGGQNTGELFF.

This clonotype was picked up many times. The V gene is TRBV2, the J gene TRBJ1-1, with 10 positions matching TRBD1. The CDR3 runs 22 residues. With V trimmed by 8 bases and J by 0 bases, 27 bases remained unmatched. Germline assignment: CDR1 SNHLY and CDR2 FYNNEI. The DNA for the CDR3 is TGTGCCAGCCCGGAGACAGGGGGCCTGGGCCCCGCTGGGGCCGTGATGAACACTGAAGCTTTCTTT. Its translation: CASPETGGLGPAGAVMNTEAFF.

This clonotype was found many times. The V call is TRBV30, the J call TRBJ2-3; D could derive from TRBD1 or TRBD2 (5 bases each). The V gene lost 4 bases and the J gene lost 2 bases, with 19 bases spanning the gap. In germline, CDR1 is GTSNPN, CDR2 SVGIG (reference sequence). The CDR3 spans 16 residues. This chain's CDR3 is CAWNRPGAYLTDTQYF. CDR3 in DNA: TGTGCCTGGAACCGACCCGGGGCCTACCTCACAGATACGCAGTATTTT. Drawing the rest from reference TRBV30 and TRBJ2-3, the complete variable domain is SQTIHQWPATLVQPVGSPLSLECTVEGTSNPNLYWYRQAAGRGLQLLFYSVGIGQISSEVPQNLSASRPQDRQFILSSKKLLLSDSGFYLCAWNRPGAYLTDTQYFGPGTRLTVL.

This clonotype came up many times. The chain carries TRBV30 and TRBJ2-5; 9 nucleotides agree with TRBD1. Germline loops: CDR1 GTSNPN, CDR2 SVGIG (reference sequence). This CDR3 has 17 residues. With 3 bases clipped from V and 5 bases from J, the junction kept 16 bases outside the gene matches. This CDR3 is CAWRSPLWDRAIETQYF. DNA of the CDR3: TGTGCCTGGAGATCCCCCCTGTGGGACAGGGCGATCGAGACCCAGTACTTC.

This clonotype was counted many times. The rearrangement uses TRBV5-5 and TRBJ2-7; TRBD2 is a possible D gene (6 bases). The V end was cut by 4 bases, the J end by 3 bases, with 11 bases between. Per the germline V gene, CDR1 is SGHKS and CDR2 is YYEKEE (reference sequence). This CDR3 has 13 residues. CDR3: CASSMGLIYEQYF. The CDR3 DNA sequence: TGTGCCAGCAGCATGGGACTGATCTACGAGCAGTACTTC.

This chain links TRBV18 with TRBJ2-4; TRBD1 is a possible D gene (6 bases). The germline V gene has CDR1 KGHSH and CDR2 LQKENI. V lost 6 bases to trimming and J lost 11 bases, with 17 bases between them. CDR3 length: 13 residues. The CDR3 region is CASSPMDSAFQYF. In DNA form, the CDR3 reads TGTGCCAGCTCCCCTATGGACAGTGCTTTTCAGTACTTC.

There are many counts of this clonotype. The rearrangement joins TRBV12-3 or TRBV12-4 to TRBJ2-1; TRBD1 matches 9 bases. Unmatched junction bases numbered 14, after V lost 5 bases and J lost 6 bases. The CDR3 runs to 17 residues. The CDR3: CASSDGAGTGWGNEQFF. Here the CDR3 DNA reads TGTGCCAGCAGTGACGGGGCCGGGACAGGGTGGGGCAATGAGCAGTTCTTC.

This clonotype has only a few counts. The chain carries TRBV6-6 and TRBJ1-1; 9 bases line up with TRBD1. This CDR3 is 20 amino acids long. Germline V lookup: CDR1 MNHNY, CDR2 SVGAGI (reference sequence). V was clipped by 1 base and J by 4 bases; unmatched bases: 19. CDR3 DNA sequence: TGTGCCAGCAGTTACTTTAGACAAGCCTCGGACAGGGGCGGGATCACTGAAGCTTTCTTT. Its protein is CASSYFRQASDRGGITEAFF.

In its sample, this clonotype was seen many times. V is TRBV20-1 and J is TRBJ1-1, with a possible D match to TRBD1 (5 bases). Trimming cost V 5 bases and J 5 bases, with 15 bases left between them. This CDR3 is built from 13 residues. Germline CDR1 and CDR2: DFQATT and SNEGSKA (reference sequence). CDR3 nucleotides: TGCAGTGCTCGCGGGGGTAGGGTGACTGAAGCTTTCTTT. It yields the protein CSARGGRVTEAFF.

This clonotype was detected many times. The chain joins TRBV7-6 to TRBJ2-2; perhaps TRBD1 as D (6 bases). The CDR3 is 15 amino acids. Germline V lookup: CDR1 SGHVS, CDR2 FNYEAQ. V dropped 4 bases and J dropped 3 bases, with 12 bases sitting between them. The CDR3 protein is CASSYTGSYTGELFF. The CDR3 DNA sequence: TGTGCCAGCAGCTATACAGGGAGCTACACCGGGGAGCTGTTTTTT.

This clonotype was counted between two and nine times. The V gene is TRBV12-3 or TRBV12-4, the J gene TRBJ2-7; no reliable D call. Trimming removed 6 bases at V and 9 bases at J, with 18 bases between. This CDR3 is built from 13 residues. CDR3 region: CASRPSMARLQYF. In nucleotides, the CDR3 is TGTGCCAGCAGACCCAGCATGGCCCGGCTGCAGTACTTC.

This clonotype has ten or more counts. The chain carries TRBV7-9 and TRBJ2-1; D perhaps matches TRBD1 (5 bases). CDR1 and CDR2 from the germline V gene are SEHNR and FQNEAQ (reference sequence). With 1 base removed from V and 6 bases from J, the gap between germline ends came to 10 bases. This CDR3 is built from 14 residues. In DNA form, the CDR3 reads TGTGCCAGCAGCTTAGGACCAGGGTTCAATGAGCAGTTCTTC. Encoded protein: CASSLGPGFNEQFF.

This chain uses TRBV28 with TRBJ2-7; a weak D match, TRBD2 (5 bases). The CDR3 contains 14 residues. In germline, CDR1 is MDHEN, CDR2 SYDVKM. With 7 bases removed from V and 2 bases from J, the gap between germline ends came to 15 bases. Written as DNA, the CDR3 is TGTGCCAGCACCTTCCCGGGGAGCGCCTACGAGCAGTACTTC. This codes for CASTFPGSAYEQYF.

Many counts were recorded for this clonotype. The J gene is TRBJ1-5, the V gene TRBV30, with D tentatively TRBD1 (6 bases). The ends were cut back, 0 bases at V and 7 bases at J, with 7 bases in the middle. CDR1 and CDR2 (germline): GTSNPN, SVGIG (reference sequence). The CDR3 loop spans 12 amino acids. CDR3 in DNA: TGTGCCTGGAGTGTAGGGGGACAGCCCCAGCATTTT. Amino acids: CAWSVGGQPQHF.